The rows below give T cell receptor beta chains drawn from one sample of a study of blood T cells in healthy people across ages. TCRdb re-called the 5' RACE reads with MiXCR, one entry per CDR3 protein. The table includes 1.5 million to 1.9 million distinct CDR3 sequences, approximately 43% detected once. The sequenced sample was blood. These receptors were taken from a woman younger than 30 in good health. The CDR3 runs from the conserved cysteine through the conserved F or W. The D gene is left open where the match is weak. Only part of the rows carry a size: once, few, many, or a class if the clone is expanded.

DNA: TGTGCCAGCGGCCAGGGACAAGAGACCCGGTACTTC
CDR3: CASGQGQETRYF
J: TRBJ2-5
size: NA
V: TRBV11-2
D: NA
length: 12

DNA: TGTGCCAGCAGTCTCGGGGGCAGGGCGGCCATTCAGTACTTC
CDR3: CASSLGGRAAIQYF
J: TRBJ2-4
size: few
V: TRBV12-3/TRBV12-4
D: NA
length: 14

DNA: TGTGCCAGCAGCTCAAGGGAGACAGGGTCGAACACCGGGGAGCTGTTTTTT
CDR3: CASSSRETGSNTGELFF
J: TRBJ2-2
size: NA
V: TRBV21-1
D: NA
length: 17

DNA: TGCAGCGTGGACAGGGTCGGGAACACTGAAGCTTTCTTT
CDR3: CSVDRVGNTEAFF
J: TRBJ1-1
size: few
V: TRBV29-1
D: TRBD1
length: 13

DNA: TGCGCCAGCAGCCAAGAGGGGTCCCTTTTTTATAATTCACCCCTCCACTTT
CDR3: CASSQEGSLFYNSPLHF
J: TRBJ1-6
size: NA
V: TRBV4-3
D: NA
length: 17

DNA: TGCAGTGCTGGCATGCAGGGCGTCTATAGCAATCAGCCCCAGCATTTT
CDR3: CSAGMQGVYSNQPQHF
J: TRBJ1-5
size: NA
V: TRBV20-1
D: NA
length: 16

DNA: TGTGCCAGCAAATCGACAGGGGATAATTCACCCCTCCACTTT
CDR3: CASKSTGDNSPLHF
J: TRBJ1-6
size: NA
V: TRBV7-9
D: TRBD1
length: 14

DNA: TGCAGTGTCCCGACAGGGCAGGGAGGCCAGTACTTC
CDR3: CSVPTGQGGQYF
J: TRBJ2-5
size: NA
V: TRBV20-1
D: NA
length: 12

DNA: TGTGCCAGCAGCTTGGCAACAGGGTCTTATCAGCCCCAGCATTTT
CDR3: CASSLATGSYQPQHF
J: TRBJ1-5
size: NA
V: TRBV5-6
D: NA
length: 15

DNA: TGTGCCAGCAGCTCAGACAGCTGGGGGGAATACAATGAGCAGTACTTC
CDR3: CASSSDSWGEYNEQYF
J: TRBJ2-7
size: NA
V: TRBV11-2
D: NA
length: 16

DNA: TGTGCCAGCTCCTCTCGCGCTGAGCAGTTCTTC
CDR3: CASSSRAEQFF
J: TRBJ2-1
size: NA
V: TRBV11-1
D: NA
length: 11

DNA: TGCAGTGCTAGAGGGGAACGGACAAAATACAATGAGCAGTTCTTC
CDR3: CSARGERTKYNEQFF
J: TRBJ2-1
size: NA
V: TRBV20-1
D: NA
length: 15

DNA: TGCACCAGCAGCACCGCGGGGGGAGGAGATACGCAGTATTTT
CDR3: CTSSTAGGGDTQYF
J: TRBJ2-3
size: NA
V: TRBV5-1
D: TRBD2
length: 14

DNA: TGCGCCAGCAGCCAAGATAGGGGGACGCTCGAGACCACCATATATTTT
CDR3: CASSQDRGTLETTIYF
J: TRBJ1-3
size: NA
V: TRBV4-3
D: NA
length: 16

DNA: TGCAGCGTTGAACGAAGGGCCCCATCGGCTGAAGCTTTCTTT
CDR3: CSVERRAPSAEAFF
J: TRBJ1-1
size: NA
V: TRBV29-1
D: NA
length: 14

DNA: TGTGCCAGCACCCTAGCGGGAGTCTACGAGCAGTACTTC
CDR3: CASTLAGVYEQYF
J: TRBJ2-7
size: NA
V: TRBV6-6
D: TRBD2
length: 13

DNA: TGTGCCAGCAGTTTACGGGGGACTAGCTCCTACAATGAGCAGTTCTTC
CDR3: CASSLRGTSSYNEQFF
J: TRBJ2-1
size: many
V: TRBV12-3/TRBV12-4
D: TRBD2
length: 16

DNA: TGTGCCAGCAGTATGGGTAGGAATCAGCCCCAGCATTTT
CDR3: CASSMGRNQPQHF
J: TRBJ1-5
size: many
V: TRBV28
D: NA
length: 13

DNA: TGTGCCAGCAGCCAAGAACAAAACCCCTACAATGAGCAGTTCTTC
CDR3: CASSQEQNPYNEQFF
J: TRBJ2-1
size: NA
V: TRBV4-2
D: NA
length: 15

DNA: TGCAGTGCTAGAGATCAGGTGTGGGCGGGTCCGCACAATGAGCAGTTCTTC
CDR3: CSARDQVWAGPHNEQFF
J: TRBJ2-1
size: NA
V: TRBV20-1
D: NA
length: 17

DNA: TGCAGCGCCGGGACCTCTAACTATGGCTACACCTTC
CDR3: CSAGTSNYGYTF
J: TRBJ1-2
size: few
V: TRBV29-1
D: NA
length: 12

DNA: TGCAGTGCCGACAGGGCCCGGGCTGAGCAGTACTTC
CDR3: CSADRARAEQYF
J: TRBJ2-4
size: NA
V: TRBV20-1
D: TRBD1
length: 12

DNA: TGCAGTGCTAGACAGGGGAACACTGAAGCTTTCTTT
CDR3: CSARQGNTEAFF
J: TRBJ1-1
size: many
V: TRBV20-1
D: NA
length: 12

DNA: TGTGCCAGCAGCCCAAAGGCCTATGGCTACACCTTC
CDR3: CASSPKAYGYTF
J: TRBJ1-2
size: NA
V: TRBV7-2
D: NA
length: 12

DNA: TGTGCCAGCAGCTCGCCGGGACAGGGGTTTCGTTCACCCCTCCACTTT
CDR3: CASSSPGQGFRSPLHF
J: TRBJ1-6
size: few
V: TRBV7-9
D: TRBD1
length: 16

DNA: TGTGCCTACCGTGGAATCCAAGAGACCCAGTACTTC
CDR3: CAYRGIQETQYF
J: TRBJ2-5
size: few
V: TRBV2
D: NA
length: 12

DNA: TGTGCCACCAGTGCAAGGGCTGAGACGCAGTATTTT
CDR3: CATSARAETQYF
J: TRBJ2-3
size: NA
V: TRBV24-1
D: NA
length: 12

DNA: TGTGCCAGCAGCGCCGGACAGGGCTCCAAAAACATTCAGTACTTC
CDR3: CASSAGQGSKNIQYF
J: TRBJ2-4
size: NA
V: TRBV9
D: TRBD1
length: 15

DNA: TGTGCCAGCAGTGGTATGTGGATCAATGAGCAGTTCTTC
CDR3: CASSGMWINEQFF
J: TRBJ2-1
size: NA
V: TRBV27
D: NA
length: 13

DNA: TGCAGTGCTAGATTCCAGGGCGAATACAATGAGCAGTACTTC
CDR3: CSARFQGEYNEQYF
J: TRBJ2-7
size: NA
V: TRBV20-1
D: NA
length: 14

DNA: TGTGCCAGCAAAACAGGACTTCGGACTGAAACTTTCTTT
CDR3: CASKTGLRTETFF
J: TRBJ1-1
size: NA
V: TRBV11-1
D: NA
length: 13

DNA: TGTGCCAGCAGCCAAAGCTGGGGTTCAGGGGGCACAGATACGCAGTATTTT
CDR3: CASSQSWGSGGTDTQYF
J: TRBJ2-3
size: once
V: TRBV4-2
D: NA
length: 17

DNA: TGTGCCAGCAGTGACGGCGGGGGGGACTACAATGAGCAGTACTTC
CDR3: CASSDGGGDYNEQYF
J: TRBJ2-7
size: NA
V: TRBV6-4
D: TRBD2
length: 15

DNA: TGTGCCAGCAGTTTAACGGGACAGGGGGCACTAAATCAGCCCCAGCATTTT
CDR3: CASSLTGQGALNQPQHF
J: TRBJ1-5
size: few
V: TRBV12-3/TRBV12-4
D: TRBD1
length: 17

DNA: TGTGCCAGCAGTTACCCTACCGGACTAGCGAGCCAAGAGACCCAGTACTTC
CDR3: CASSYPTGLASQETQYF
J: TRBJ2-5
size: few
V: TRBV6-2/TRBV6-3
D: TRBD2
length: 17

DNA: TGCAGTGCTAGAGTGGGGTATTACTACGAGCAGTACTTC
CDR3: CSARVGYYYEQYF
J: TRBJ2-7
size: few
V: TRBV20-1
D: NA
length: 13

DNA: TGTGCCAGCAGCTTAGATGGCACCATCAATCAGCCCCAGCATTTT
CDR3: CASSLDGTINQPQHF
J: TRBJ1-5
size: NA
V: TRBV7-9
D: NA
length: 15

DNA: TGTGCCAGCAGTTTAGCGGGGGCGCGTACTAATGAAAAACTGTTTTTT
CDR3: CASSLAGARTNEKLFF
J: TRBJ1-4
size: once
V: TRBV12-3/TRBV12-4
D: NA
length: 16

DNA: TGTGCCAGCAGGACGAGACAGGGGAACTATGGCTACACCTTC
CDR3: CASRTRQGNYGYTF
J: TRBJ1-2
size: NA
V: TRBV27
D: TRBD1
length: 14

DNA: TGTGCCAGCAGCTTTACCGGGACAAAGAACACTGAAGCTTTCTTT
CDR3: CASSFTGTKNTEAFF
J: TRBJ1-1
size: NA
V: TRBV7-9
D: NA
length: 15

DNA: TGCGCCAGCAGCTTGGAGGGGGCCGGCTCCTACAATGAGCAGTTCTTC
CDR3: CASSLEGAGSYNEQFF
J: TRBJ2-1
size: NA
V: TRBV5-1
D: TRBD1
length: 16